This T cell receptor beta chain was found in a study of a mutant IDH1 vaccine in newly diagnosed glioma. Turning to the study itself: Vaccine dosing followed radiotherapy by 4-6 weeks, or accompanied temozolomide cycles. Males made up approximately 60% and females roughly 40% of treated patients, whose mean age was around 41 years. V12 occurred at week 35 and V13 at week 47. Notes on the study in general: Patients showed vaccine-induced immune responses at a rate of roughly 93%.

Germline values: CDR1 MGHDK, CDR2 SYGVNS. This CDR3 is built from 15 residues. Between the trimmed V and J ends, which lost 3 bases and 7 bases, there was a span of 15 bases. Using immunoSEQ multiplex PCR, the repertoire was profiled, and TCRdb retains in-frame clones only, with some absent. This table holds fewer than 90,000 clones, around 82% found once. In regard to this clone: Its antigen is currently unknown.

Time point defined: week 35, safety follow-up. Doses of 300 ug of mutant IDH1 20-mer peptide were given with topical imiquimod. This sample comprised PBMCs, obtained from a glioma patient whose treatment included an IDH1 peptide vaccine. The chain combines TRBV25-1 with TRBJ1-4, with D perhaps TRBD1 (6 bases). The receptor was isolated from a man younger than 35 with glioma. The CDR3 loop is CASSEVWGRGEKLFF. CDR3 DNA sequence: TGTGCCAGCAGTGAGGTTTGGGGGCGGGGTGAAAAACTGTTTTTT. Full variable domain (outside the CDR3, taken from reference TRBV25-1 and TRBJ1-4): EADIYQTPRYLVIGTGKKITLECSQTMGHDKMYWYQQDPGMELHLIHYSYGVNSTEKGDLSSESTVSRIRTEHFPLTLESARPSHTSQYLCASSEVWGRGEKLFFGSGTQLSVL.